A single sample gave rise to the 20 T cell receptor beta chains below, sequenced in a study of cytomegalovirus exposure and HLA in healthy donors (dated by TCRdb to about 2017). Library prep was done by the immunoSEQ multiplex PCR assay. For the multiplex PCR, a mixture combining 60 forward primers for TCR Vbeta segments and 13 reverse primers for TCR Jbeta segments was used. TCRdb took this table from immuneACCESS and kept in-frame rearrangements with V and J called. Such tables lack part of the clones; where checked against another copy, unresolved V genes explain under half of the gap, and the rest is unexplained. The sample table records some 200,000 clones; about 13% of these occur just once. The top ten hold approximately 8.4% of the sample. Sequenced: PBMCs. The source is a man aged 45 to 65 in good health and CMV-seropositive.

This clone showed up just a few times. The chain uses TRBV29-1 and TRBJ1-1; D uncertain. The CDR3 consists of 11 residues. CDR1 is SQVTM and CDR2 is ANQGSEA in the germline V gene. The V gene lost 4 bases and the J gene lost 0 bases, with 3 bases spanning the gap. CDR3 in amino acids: CSVAVNTEAFF. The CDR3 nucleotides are TGCAGCGTTGCAGTGAACACTGAAGCTTTCTTT.

CDR3 DNA: TGTGCCAGTAGTATCGAGGCACAGGGATACACCGGGGAGCTGTTTTTT. It yields the protein CASSIEAQGYTGELFF. This rearrangement joins TRBV19 to TRBJ2-2; a possible D gene is TRBD1 (6 bases). The CDR3 has 16 amino acids. Per the germline V gene, CDR1 is LNHDA and CDR2 is SQIVND (reference sequence). The V end lost 3 bases, the J end lost 3 bases, and 14 bases lay between the germline ends.

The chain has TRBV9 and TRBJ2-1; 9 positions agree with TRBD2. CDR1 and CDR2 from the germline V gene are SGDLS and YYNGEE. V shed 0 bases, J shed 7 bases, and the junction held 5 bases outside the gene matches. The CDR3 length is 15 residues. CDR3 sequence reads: CASSVELRGGNEQFF. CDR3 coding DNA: TGTGCCAGCAGCGTAGAATTGCGGGGGGGAAATGAGCAGTTCTTC.

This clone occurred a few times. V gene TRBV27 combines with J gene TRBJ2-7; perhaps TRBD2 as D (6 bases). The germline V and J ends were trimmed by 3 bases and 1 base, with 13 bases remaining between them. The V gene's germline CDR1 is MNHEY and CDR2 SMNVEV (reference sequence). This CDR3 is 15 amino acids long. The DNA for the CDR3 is TGTGCCAGCAGTTTGCCGGGGGTCTCATCCTACGAGCAGTACGTC. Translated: CASSLPGVSSYEQYV.

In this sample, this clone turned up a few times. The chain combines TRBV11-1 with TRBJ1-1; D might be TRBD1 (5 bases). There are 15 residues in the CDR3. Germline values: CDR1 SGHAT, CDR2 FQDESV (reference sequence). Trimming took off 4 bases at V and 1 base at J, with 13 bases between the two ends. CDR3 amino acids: CASSSPDTWNTEAFF. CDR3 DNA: TGTGCCAGCAGCTCCCCGGACACCTGGAACACTGAAGCTTTCTTT.

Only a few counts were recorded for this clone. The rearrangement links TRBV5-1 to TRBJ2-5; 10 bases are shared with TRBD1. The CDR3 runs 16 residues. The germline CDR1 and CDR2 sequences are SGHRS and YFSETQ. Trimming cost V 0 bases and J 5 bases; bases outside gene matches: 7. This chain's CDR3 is CASSLVTGGNFETQYF. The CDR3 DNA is TGCGCCAGCAGCTTGGTGACAGGGGGCAACTTCGAGACCCAGTACTTC.

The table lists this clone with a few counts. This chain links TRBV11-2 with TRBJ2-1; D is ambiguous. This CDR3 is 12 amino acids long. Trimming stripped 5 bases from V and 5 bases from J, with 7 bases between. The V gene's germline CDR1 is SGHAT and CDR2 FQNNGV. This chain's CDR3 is CASSPQDNEQFF. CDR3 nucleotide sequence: TGTGCCAGCAGCCCGCAGGACAATGAGCAGTTCTTC.

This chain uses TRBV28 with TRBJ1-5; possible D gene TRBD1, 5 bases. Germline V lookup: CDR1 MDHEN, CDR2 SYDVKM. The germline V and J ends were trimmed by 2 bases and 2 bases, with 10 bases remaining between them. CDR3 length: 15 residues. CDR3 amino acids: CASSLGGFGNQPQHF. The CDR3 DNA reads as TGTGCCAGCAGTTTAGGGGGGTTCGGCAATCAGCCCCAGCATTTT. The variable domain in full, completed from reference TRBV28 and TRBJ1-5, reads DVKVTQSSRYLVKRTGEKVFLECVQDMDHENMFWYRQDPGLGLRLIYFSYDVKMKEKGDIPEGYSVSREKKERFSLILESASTNQTSMYLCASSLGGFGNQPQHFGDGTRLSIL.

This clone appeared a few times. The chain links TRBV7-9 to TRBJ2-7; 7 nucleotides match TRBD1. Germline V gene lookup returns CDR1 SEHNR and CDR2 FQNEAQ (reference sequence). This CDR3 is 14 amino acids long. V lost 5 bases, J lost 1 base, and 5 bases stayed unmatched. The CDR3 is CASSMTGRSYEQYF. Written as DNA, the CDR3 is TGTGCCAGCAGCATGACAGGGAGATCCTACGAGCAGTACTTC.

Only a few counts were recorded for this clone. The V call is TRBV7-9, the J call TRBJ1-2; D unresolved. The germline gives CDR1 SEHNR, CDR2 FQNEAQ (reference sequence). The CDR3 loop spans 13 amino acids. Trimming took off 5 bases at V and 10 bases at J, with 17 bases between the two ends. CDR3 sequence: CASSQDARVSYTF. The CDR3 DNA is TGTGCCAGCAGCCAAGACGCGCGGGTATCCTACACCTTC.

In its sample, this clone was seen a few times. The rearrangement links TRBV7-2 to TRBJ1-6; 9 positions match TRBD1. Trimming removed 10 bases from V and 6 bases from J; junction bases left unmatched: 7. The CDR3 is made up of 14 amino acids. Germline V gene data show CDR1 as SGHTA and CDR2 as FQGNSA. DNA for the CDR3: TGTGCCACCGCCCGGGACAGGGCTAATTCACCCCTCCACTTT. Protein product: CATARDRANSPLHF.

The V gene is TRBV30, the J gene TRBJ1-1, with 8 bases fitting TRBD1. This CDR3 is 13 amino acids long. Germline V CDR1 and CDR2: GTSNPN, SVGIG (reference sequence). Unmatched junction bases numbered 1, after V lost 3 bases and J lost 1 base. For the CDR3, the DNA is TGTGCCTGGAGGGGGACAGGGAACACTGAAGCTTTCTTT. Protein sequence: CAWRGTGNTEAFF.

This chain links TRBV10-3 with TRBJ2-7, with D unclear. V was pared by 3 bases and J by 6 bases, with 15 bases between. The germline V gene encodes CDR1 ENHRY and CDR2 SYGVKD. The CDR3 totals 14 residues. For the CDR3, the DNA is TGTGCCATCAGTGACCCAGCCTTGGATAGCGAGCAGTACGTC. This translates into CAISDPALDSEQYV.

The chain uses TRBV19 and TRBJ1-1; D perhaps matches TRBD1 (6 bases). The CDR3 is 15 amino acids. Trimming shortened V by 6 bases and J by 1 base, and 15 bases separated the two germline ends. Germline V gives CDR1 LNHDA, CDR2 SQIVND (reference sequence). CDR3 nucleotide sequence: TGTGCCAGTAGCCTTGGGACATCTAGGAACACTGAAGCTTTCTTT. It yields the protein CASSLGTSRNTEAFF.

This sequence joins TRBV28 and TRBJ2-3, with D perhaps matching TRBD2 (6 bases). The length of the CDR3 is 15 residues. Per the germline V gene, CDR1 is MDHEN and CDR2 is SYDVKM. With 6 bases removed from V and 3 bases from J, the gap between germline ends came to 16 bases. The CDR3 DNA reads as TGTGCCAGCAGCCCGGGACTCACTTTGACAGATACGCAGTATTTT. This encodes CASSPGLTLTDTQYF.

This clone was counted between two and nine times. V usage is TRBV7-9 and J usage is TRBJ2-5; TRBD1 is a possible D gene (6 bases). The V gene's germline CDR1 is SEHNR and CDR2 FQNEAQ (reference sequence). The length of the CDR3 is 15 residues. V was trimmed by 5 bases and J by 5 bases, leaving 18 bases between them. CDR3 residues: CASSQGQPRIETQYF. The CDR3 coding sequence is TGTGCCAGCAGCCAGGGGCAGCCAAGAATCGAGACCCAGTACTTC.

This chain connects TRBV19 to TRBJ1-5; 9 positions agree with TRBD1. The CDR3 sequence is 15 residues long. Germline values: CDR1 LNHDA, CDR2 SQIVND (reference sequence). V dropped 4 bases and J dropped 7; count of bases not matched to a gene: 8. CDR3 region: CASSKGGQGGQPQHF. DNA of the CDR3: TGTGCCAGTAGTAAGGGGGGACAGGGAGGGCAGCCCCAGCATTTT.

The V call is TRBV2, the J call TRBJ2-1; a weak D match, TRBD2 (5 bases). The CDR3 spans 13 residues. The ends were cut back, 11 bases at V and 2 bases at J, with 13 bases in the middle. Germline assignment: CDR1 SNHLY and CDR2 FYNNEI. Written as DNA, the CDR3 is TGTGCCTGCCGAGGGCTAACCTACAATGAGCAGTTCTTC. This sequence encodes CACRGLTYNEQFF. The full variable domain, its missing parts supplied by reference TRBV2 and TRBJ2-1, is EPEVTQTPSHQVTQMGQEVILRCVPISNHLYFYWYRQILGQKVEFLVSFYNNEISEKSEIFDDQFSVERPDGSNFTLKIRSTKLEDSAMYFCACRGLTYNEQFFGPGTRLTVL.

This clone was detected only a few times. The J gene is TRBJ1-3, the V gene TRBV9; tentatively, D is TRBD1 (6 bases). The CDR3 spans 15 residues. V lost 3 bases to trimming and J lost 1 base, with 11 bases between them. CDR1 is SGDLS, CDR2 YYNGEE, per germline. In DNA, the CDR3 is TGTGCCAGCAGCGAGCAGACAGGTTCTGGAAACACCATATATTTT. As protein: CASSEQTGSGNTIYF.

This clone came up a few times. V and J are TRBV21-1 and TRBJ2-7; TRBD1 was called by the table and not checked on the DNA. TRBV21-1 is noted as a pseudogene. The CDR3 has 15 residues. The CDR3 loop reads CASSRPPDIPYEQYV. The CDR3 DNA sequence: TGTGCCAGCAGCAGGCCGCCGGACATCCCCTACGAGCAGTACGTC.